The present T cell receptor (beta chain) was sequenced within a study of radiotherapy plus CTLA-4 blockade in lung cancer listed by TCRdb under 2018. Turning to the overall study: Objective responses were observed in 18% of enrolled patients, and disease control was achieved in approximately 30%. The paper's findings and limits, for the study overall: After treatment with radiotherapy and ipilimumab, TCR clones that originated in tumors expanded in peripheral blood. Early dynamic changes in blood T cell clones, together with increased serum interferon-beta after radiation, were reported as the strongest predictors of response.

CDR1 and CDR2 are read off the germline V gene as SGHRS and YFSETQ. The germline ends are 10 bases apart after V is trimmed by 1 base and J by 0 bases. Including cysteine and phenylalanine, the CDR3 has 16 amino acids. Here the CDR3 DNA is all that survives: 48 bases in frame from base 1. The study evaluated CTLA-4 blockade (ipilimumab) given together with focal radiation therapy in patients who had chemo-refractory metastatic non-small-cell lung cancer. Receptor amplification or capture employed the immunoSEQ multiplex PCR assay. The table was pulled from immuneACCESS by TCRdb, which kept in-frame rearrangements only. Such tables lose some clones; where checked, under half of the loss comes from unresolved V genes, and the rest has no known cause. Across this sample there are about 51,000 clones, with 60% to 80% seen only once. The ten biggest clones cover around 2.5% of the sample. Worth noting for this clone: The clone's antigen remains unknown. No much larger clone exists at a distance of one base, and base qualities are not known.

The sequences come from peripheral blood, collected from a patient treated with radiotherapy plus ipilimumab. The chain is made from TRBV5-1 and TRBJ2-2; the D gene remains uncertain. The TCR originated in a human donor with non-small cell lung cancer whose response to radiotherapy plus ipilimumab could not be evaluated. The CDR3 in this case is CASSLHEHANTGELFF. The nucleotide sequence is TGCGCCAGCAGCTTGCATGAACATGCGAACACCGGGGAGCTGTTTTTT.